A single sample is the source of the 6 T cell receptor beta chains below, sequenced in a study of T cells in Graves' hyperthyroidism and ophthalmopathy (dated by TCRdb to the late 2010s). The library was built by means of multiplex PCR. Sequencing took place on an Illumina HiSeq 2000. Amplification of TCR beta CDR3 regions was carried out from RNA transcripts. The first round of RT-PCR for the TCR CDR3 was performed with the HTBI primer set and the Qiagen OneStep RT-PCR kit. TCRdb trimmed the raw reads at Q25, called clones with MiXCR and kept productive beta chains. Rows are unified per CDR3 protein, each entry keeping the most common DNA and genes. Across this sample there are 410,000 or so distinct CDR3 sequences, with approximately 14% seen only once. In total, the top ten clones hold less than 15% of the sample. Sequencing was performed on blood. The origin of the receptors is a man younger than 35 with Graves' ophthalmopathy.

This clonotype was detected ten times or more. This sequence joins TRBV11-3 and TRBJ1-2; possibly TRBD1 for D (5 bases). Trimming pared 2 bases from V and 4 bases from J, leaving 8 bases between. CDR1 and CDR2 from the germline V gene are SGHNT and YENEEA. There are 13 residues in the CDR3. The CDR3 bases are TGTGCCAGCAGCTTACGGGACGGCTATGGCTACACCTTC. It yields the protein CASSLRDGYGYTF.

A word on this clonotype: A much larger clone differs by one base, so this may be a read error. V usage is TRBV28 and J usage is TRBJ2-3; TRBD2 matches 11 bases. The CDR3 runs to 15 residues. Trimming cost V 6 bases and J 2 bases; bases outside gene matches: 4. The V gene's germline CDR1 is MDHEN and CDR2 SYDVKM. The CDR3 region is CASRVAGGDTDTQYF. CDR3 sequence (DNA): TGTGCCAGCAGAGTAGCGGGGGGGGACACAGATACGCAGTATTTT. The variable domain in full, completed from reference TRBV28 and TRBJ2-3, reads DVKVTQSSRYLVKRTGEKVFLECVQDMDHENMFWYRQDPGLGLRLIYFSYDVKMKEKGDIPEGYSVSREKKERFSLILESASTNQTSMYLCASRVAGGDTDTQYFGPGTRLTVL.

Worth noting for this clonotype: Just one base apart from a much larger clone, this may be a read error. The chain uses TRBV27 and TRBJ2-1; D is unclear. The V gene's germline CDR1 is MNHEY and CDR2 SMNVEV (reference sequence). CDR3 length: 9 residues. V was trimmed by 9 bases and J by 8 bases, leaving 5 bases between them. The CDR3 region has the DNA TGTGCCAGAGGGCATGAGCAGTTCTTC. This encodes CARGHEQFF.

The CDR3 is CANGGGGKDGYTF. Here the CDR3 DNA reads TGTGCCAATGGGGGCGGGGGGAAGGATGGCTACACCTTC. The V and J genes are TRBV28 and TRBJ1-2, with a possible D match to TRBD1 (6 bases). Germline CDR1 MDHEN, CDR2 SYDVKM. The V end was cut by 10 bases, the J end by 6 bases, with 18 bases between. The CDR3 has 13 residues.

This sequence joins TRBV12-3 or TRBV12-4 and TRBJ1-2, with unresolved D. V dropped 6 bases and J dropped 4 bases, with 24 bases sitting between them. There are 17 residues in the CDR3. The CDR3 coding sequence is TGTGCCAGCAGCCAAGAGATCCCGGGAATCCAATCCTATGGCTACACCTTC. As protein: CASSQEIPGIQSYGYTF.

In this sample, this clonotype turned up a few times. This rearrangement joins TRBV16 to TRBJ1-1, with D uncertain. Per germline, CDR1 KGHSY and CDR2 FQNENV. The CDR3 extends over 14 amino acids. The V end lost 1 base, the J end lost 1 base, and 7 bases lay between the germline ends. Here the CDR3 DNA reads TGTGCCAGCAGCCAATTGATCGGGAACACTGAAGCTTTCTTT. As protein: CASSQLIGNTEAFF.